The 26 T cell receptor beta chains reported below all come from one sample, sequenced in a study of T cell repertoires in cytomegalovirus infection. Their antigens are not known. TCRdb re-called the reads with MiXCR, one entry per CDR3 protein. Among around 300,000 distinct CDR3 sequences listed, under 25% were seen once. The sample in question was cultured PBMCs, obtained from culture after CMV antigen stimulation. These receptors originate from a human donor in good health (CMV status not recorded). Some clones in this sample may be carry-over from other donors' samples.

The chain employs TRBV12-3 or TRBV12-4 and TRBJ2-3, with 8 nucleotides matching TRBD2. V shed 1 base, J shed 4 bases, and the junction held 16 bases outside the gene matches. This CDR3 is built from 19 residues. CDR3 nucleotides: TGTGCCAGCAGTTTAGGGATTCTCTCGCTAGCGGGTAGCGCAGATACGCAGTATTTT. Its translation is CASSLGILSLAGSADTQYF.

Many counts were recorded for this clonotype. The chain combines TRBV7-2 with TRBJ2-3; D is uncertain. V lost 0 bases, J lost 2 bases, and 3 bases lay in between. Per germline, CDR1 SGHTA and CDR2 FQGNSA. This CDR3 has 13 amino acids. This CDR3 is CASSLAVTDTQYF. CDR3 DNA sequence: TGTGCCAGCAGCTTAGCGGTCACAGATACGCAGTATTTT.

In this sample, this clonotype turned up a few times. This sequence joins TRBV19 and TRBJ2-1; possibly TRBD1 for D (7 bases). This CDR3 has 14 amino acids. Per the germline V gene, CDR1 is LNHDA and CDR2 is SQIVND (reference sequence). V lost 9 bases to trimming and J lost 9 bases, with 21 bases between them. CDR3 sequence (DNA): TGTGCCAGCACCCCGACAGGGAGGCTTAGTGAGCAGTTCTTC. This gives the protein CASTPTGRLSEQFF.

DNA of the CDR3: TGTGCCAGCAGTTCGCCCTCGGGAGACAGGGATGAGCAGTTCTTC. Its protein is CASSSPSGDRDEQFF. The chain uses TRBV6-1 and TRBJ2-1, with D possibly TRBD1 on 7 matching bases. Germline values: CDR1 MNHNS, CDR2 SASEGT. The CDR3 contains 15 residues. V gave up 5 bases and J gave up 8 bases, with 19 bases separating them.

CDR3 residues: CASSLTGTRPTGELFF. CDR3 nucleotide sequence: TGTGCCAGCAGCTTAACCGGGACTAGACCTACCGGGGAGCTGTTTTTT. The gene calls are TRBV7-2 and TRBJ2-2; 8 bases are shared with TRBD2. J lost 5 bases, V lost 2 bases, and 7 bases had no gene match. Germline assignment: CDR1 SGHTA and CDR2 FQGNSA. The CDR3 consists of 16 residues.

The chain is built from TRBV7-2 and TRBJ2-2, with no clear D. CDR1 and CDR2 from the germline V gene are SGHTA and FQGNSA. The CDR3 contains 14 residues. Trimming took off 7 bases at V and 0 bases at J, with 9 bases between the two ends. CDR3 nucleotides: TGTGCCAGCATCCCCGAACCGAACACCGGGGAGCTGTTTTTT. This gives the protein CASIPEPNTGELFF.

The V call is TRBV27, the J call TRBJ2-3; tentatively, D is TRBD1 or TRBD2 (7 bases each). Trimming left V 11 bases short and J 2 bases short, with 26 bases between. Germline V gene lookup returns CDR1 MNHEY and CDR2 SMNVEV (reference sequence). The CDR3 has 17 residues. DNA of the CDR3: TGTGCCCCCGGGGGGAAAGGCAGGGGGAGGAACACAGATACGCAGTATTTT. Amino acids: CAPGGKGRGRNTDTQYF.

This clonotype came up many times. The CDR3: CASSSSAGTKNQPQHF. The CDR3 DNA reads TGTGCCAGCAGCTCCTCTGCCGGGACGAAAAATCAGCCCCAGCATTTT. V usage is TRBV7-8 and J usage is TRBJ1-5; D is perhaps TRBD1 (5 bases). Deletions cut 4 bases from V and 4 bases from J, with 17 bases between. There are 16 residues in the CDR3. Germline assignment: CDR1 SGHVS and CDR2 FQNEAQ.

DNA of the CDR3: TGTGCCAGCAGCTTAGATGGGGGAGTAATTCAGCCCCAGCATTTT. It encodes CASSLDGGVIQPQHF. V is TRBV7-2 and J is TRBJ1-5; maybe TRBD1 (5 bases). The germline CDR1 and CDR2 sequences are SGHTA and FQGNSA. V lost 1 base and J 6 bases, leaving 13 bases between the germline ends. This CDR3 is built from 15 residues.

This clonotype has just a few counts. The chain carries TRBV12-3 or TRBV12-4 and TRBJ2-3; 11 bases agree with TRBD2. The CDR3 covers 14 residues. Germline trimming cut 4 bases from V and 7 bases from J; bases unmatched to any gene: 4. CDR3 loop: CASSSTSGIYTQYF. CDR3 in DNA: TGTGCCAGCAGTTCGACTAGCGGGATATATACGCAGTATTTT.

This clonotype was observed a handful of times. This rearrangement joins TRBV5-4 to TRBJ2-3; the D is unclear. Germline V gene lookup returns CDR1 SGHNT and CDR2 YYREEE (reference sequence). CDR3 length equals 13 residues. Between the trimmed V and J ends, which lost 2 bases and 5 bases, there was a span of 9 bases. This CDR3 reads CASSFRAIDTQYF. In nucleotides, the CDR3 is TGTGCCAGCAGCTTTAGAGCTATAGATACGCAGTATTTT.

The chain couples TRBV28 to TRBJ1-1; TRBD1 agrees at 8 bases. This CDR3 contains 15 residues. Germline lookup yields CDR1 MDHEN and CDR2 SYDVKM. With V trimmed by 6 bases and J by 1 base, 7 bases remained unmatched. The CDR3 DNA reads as TGTGCCAGCAGCTCTATCGGACAGGGGAACACTGAAGCTTTCTTT. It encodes CASSSIGQGNTEAFF.

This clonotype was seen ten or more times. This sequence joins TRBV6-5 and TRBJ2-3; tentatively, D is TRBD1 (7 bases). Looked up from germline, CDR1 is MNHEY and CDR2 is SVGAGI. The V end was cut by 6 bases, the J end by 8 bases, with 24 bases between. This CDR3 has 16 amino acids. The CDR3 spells CASRDQGGKGPVTQYF. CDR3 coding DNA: TGTGCCAGCAGGGATCAGGGGGGTAAAGGCCCAGTTACGCAGTATTTT.

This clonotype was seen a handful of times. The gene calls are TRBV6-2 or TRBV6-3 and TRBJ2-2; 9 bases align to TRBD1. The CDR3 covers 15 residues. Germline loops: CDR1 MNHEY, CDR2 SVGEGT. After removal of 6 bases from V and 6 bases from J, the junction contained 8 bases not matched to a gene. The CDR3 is CASRRTGDSAGELFF. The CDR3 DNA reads TGTGCCAGCAGAAGGACAGGGGATTCCGCCGGGGAGCTGTTTTTT.

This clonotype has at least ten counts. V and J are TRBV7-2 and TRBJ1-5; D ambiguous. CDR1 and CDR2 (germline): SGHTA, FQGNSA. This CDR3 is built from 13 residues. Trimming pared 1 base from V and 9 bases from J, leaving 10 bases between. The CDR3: CASSLGEIRPQHF. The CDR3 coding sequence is TGTGCCAGCAGCTTAGGGGAGATCAGGCCCCAGCATTTT.

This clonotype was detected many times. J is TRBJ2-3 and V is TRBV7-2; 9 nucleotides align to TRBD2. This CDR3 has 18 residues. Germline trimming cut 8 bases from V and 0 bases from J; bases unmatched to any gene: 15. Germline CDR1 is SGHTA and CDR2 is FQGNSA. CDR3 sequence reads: CASLKLAGGPYSTDTQYF. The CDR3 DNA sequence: TGTGCCAGCCTAAAACTCGCGGGAGGGCCTTACAGCACAGATACGCAGTATTTT.

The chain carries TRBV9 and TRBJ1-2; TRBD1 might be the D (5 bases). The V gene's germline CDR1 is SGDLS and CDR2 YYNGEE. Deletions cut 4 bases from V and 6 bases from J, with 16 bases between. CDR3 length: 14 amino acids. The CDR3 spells CASSPRQIFNGYTF. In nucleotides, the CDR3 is TGTGCCAGCAGCCCCCGACAGATCTTTAATGGCTACACCTTC.

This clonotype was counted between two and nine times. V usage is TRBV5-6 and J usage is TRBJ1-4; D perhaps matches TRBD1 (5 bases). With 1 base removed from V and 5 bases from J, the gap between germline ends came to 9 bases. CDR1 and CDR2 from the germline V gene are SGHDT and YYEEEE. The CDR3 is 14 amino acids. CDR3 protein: CASSLPGRNEKLFF. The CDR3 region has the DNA TGTGCCAGCAGCTTGCCAGGGAGGAATGAAAAACTGTTTTTT.

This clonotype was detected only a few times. The CDR3 nucleotides read TGTGCCAGCAGCTTCGGGACTAGCGGGACGAGTGAGCAGTTCTTC. Residues: CASSFGTSGTSEQFF. The chain links TRBV5-4 to TRBJ2-1, with 13 positions matching TRBD2. This CDR3 spans 15 amino acids. Germline CDR1 reads SGHNT; CDR2 reads YYREEE (reference sequence). V gave up 2 bases and J gave up 9 bases; unmatched junction bases: 5.

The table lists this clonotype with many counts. The CDR3 is CASRPPQGIFNEQFF. CDR3 coding DNA: TGTGCCAGCAGGCCACCTCAGGGGATATTTAATGAGCAGTTCTTC. The rearrangement joins TRBV6-2 or TRBV6-3 to TRBJ2-1, with D tentatively TRBD1 (6 bases). The CDR3 has 15 amino acids. Germline V gene lookup returns CDR1 MNHEY and CDR2 SVGEGT. V was trimmed by 6 bases and J by 7 bases, leaving 19 bases between them.

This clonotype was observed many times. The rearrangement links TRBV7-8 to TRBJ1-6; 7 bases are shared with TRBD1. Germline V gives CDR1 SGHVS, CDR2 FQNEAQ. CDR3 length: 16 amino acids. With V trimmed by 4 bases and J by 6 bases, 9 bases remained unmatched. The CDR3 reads CASSSGGARGNSPLHF. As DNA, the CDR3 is TGTGCCAGCAGCTCAGGGGGGGCAAGGGGTAATTCACCCCTCCACTTT.

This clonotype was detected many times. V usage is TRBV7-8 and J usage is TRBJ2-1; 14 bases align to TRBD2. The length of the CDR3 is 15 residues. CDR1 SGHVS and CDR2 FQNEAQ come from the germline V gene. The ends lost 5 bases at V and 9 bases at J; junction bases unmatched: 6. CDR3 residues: CASSLTSGRDGEQFF. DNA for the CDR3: TGTGCCAGCAGCCTGACTAGCGGGAGGGATGGTGAGCAGTTCTTC.

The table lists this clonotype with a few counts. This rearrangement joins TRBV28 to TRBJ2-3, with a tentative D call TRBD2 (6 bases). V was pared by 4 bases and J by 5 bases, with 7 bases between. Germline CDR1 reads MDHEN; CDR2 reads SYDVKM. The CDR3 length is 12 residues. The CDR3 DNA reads TGTGCCAGCAGTTCGACTAGAGATACGCAGTATTTT. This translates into CASSSTRDTQYF.

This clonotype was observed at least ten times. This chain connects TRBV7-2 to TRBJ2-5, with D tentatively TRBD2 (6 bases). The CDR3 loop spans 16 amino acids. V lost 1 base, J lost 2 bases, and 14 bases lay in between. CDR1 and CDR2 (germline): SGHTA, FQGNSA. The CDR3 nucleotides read TGTGCCAGCAGCTTAGGGGAGGTCAGACGGCAAGAGACCCAGTACTTC. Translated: CASSLGEVRRQETQYF.

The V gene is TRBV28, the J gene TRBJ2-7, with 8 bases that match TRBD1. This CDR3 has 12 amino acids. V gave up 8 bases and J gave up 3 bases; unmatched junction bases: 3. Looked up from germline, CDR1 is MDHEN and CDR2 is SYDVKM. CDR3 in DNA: TGTGCCAGCGGACAGGGCTTCTACGAGCAGTACTTC. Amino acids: CASGQGFYEQYF.

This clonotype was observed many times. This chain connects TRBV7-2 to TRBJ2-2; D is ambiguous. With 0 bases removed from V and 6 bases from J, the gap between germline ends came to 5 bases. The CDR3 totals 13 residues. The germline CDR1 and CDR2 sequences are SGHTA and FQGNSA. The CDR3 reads CASSLALAGELFF. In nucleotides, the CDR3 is TGTGCCAGCAGCTTAGCTTTAGCCGGGGAGCTGTTTTTT.